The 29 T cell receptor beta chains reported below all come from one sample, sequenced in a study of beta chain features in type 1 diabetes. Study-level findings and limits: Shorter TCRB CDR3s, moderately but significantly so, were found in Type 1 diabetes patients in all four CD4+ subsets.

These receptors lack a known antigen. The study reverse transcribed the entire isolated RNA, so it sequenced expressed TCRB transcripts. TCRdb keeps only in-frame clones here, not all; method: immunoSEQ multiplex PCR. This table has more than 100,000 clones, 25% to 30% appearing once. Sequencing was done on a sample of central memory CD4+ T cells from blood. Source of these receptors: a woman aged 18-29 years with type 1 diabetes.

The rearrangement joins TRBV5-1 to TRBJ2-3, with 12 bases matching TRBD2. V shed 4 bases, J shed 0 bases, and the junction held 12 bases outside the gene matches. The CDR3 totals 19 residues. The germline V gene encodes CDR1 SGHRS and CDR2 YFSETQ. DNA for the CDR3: TGCGCCAGCAGCATTGGGCTACTAGCGGGAGGCTCTAGCACAGATACGCAGTATTTT. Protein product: CASSIGLLAGGSSTDTQYF.

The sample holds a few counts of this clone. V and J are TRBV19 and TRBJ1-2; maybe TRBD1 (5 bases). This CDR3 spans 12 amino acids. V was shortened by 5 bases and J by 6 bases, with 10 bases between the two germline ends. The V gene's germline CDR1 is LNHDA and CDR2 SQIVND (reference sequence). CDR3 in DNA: TGTGCCAGTAGTGGCAGGGCGAATGGCTACACCTTC. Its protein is CASSGRANGYTF.

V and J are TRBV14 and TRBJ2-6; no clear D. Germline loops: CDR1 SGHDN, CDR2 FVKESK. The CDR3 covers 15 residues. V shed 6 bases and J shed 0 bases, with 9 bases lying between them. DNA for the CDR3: TGTGCCAGCAGGATAAGCCTCTCTGGGGCCAACGTCCTGACTTTC. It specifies CASRISLSGANVLTF.

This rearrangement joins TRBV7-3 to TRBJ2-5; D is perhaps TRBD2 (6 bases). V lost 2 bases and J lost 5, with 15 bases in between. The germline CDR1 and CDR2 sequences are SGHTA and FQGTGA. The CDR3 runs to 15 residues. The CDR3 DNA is TGTGCCAGCAGCTTAGGTTCCGGGGGTATGGAGACCCAGTACTTC. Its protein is CASSLGSGGMETQYF.

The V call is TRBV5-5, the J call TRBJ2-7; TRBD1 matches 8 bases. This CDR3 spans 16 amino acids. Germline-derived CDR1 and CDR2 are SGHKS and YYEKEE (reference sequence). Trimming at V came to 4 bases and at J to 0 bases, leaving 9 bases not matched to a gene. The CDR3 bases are TGTGCCAGCAGCCACGGGACAGGAGGGTCCTCCTACGAGCAGTACTTC. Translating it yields CASSHGTGGSSYEQYF.

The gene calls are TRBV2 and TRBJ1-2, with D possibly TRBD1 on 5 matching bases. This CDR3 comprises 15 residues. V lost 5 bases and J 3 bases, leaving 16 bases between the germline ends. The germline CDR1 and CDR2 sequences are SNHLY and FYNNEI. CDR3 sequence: CASSPTTGSYYGYTF. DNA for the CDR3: TGTGCCAGCAGTCCTACTACAGGATCCTACTATGGCTACACCTTC.

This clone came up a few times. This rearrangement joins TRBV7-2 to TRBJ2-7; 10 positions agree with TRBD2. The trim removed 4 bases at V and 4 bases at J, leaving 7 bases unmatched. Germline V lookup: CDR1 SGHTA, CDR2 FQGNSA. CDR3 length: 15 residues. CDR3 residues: CASSSAGLAQYEQYV. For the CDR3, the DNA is TGTGCCAGCAGCTCGGCGGGACTAGCGCAGTACGAGCAGTACGTC.

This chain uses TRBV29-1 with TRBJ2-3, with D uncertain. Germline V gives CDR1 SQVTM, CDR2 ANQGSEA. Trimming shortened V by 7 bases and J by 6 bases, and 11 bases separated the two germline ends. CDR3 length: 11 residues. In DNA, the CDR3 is TGCAGCGCCGCGGTGGCGGATACGCAGTATTTT. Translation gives CSAAVADTQYF.

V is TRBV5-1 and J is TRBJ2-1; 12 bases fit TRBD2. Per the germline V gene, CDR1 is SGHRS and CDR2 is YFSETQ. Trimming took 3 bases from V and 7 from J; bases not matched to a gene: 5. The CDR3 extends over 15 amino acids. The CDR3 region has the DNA TGCGCCAGCAGCTATGGACTAGCGGGAAGGAATGAGCAGTTCTTC. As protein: CASSYGLAGRNEQFF.

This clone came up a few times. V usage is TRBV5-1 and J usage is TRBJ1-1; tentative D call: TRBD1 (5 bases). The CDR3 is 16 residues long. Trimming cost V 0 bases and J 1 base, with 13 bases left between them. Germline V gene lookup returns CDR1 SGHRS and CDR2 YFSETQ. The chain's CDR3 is CASSLDGRGPNTEAFF. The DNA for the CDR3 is TGCGCCAGCAGCTTGGATGGTAGGGGCCCGAACACTGAAGCTTTCTTT.

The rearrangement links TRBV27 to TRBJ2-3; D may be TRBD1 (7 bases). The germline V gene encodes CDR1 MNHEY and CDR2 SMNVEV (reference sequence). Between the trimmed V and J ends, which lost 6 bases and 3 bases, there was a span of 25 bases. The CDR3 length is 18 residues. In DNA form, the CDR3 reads TGTGCCAGCAGACAGAACAGACCTGACAGGGCGGGGACAGATACGCAGTATTTT. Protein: CASRQNRPDRAGTDTQYF.

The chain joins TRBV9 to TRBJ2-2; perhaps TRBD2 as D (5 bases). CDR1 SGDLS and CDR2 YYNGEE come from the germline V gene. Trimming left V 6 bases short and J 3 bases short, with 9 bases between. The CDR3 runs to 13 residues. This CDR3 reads CASNNGDTGELFF. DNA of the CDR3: TGTGCCAGCAACAACGGGGACACCGGGGAGCTGTTTTTT. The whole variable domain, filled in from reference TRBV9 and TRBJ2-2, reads DSGVTQTPKHLITATGQRVTLRCSPRSGDLSVYWYQQSLDQGLQFLIQYYNGEERAKGNILERFSAQQFPDLHSELNLSSLELGDSALYFCASNNGDTGELFFGEGSRLTVL.

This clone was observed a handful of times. The CDR3 bases are TGCGCCAGCAGCCAAGTAGGCCTAGCGGATTCCTACAATGAGCAGTTCTTC. Its protein product is CASSQVGLADSYNEQFF. The chain links TRBV4-1 to TRBJ2-1; 7 bases are shared with TRBD2. Looked up from germline, CDR1 is MGHRA and CDR2 is YSYEKL. V lost 1 base to trimming and J lost 1 base; unmatched junction nucleotides: 7. This CDR3 comprises 17 residues.

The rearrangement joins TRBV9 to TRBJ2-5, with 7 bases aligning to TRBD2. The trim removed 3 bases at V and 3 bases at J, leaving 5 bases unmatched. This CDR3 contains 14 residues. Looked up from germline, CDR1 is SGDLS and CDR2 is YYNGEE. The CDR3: CASSGGGSKETQYF. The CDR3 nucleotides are TGTGCCAGCAGCGGAGGCGGGAGTAAAGAGACCCAGTACTTC.

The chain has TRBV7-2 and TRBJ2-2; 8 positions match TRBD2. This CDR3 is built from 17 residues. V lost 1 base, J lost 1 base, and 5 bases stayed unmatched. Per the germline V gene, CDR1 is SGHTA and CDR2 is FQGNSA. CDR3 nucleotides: TGTGCCAGCAGCTTAGATGGCCTAGCGGGGAACACCGGGGAGCTGTTTTTT. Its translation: CASSLDGLAGNTGELFF.

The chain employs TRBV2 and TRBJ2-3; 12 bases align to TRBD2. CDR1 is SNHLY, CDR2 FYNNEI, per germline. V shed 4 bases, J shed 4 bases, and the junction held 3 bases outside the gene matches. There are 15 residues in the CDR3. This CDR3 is CASSGTSGTADTQYF. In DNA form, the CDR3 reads TGTGCCAGCAGTGGGACTAGCGGGACCGCAGATACGCAGTATTTT.

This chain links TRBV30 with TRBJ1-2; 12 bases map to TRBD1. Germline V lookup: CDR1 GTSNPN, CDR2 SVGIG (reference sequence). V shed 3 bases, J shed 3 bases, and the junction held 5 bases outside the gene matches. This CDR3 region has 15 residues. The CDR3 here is CAWRYGTGGDYGYTF. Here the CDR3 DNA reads TGTGCCTGGAGGTACGGGACAGGGGGCGACTATGGCTACACCTTC.

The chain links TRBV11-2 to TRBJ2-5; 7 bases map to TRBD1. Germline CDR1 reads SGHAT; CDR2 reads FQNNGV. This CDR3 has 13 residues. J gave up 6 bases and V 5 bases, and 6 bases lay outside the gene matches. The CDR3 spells CASSQDRAQTQYF. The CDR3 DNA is TGTGCCAGCAGCCAAGACAGGGCGCAGACCCAGTACTTC. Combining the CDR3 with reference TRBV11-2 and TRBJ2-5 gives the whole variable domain EAGVAQSPRYKIIEKRQSVAFWCNPISGHATLYWYQQILGQGPKLLIQFQNNGVVDDSQLPKDRFSAERLKGVDSTLKIQPAKLEDSAVYLCASSQDRAQTQYFGPGTRLLVL.

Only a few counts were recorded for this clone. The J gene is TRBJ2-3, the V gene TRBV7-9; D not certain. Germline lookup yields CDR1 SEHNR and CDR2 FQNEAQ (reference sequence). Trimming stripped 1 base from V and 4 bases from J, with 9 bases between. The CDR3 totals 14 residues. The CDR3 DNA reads TGTGCCAGCAGCTTAGTTGCGCATGCAGATACGCAGTATTTT. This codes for CASSLVAHADTQYF.

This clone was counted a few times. In nucleotides, the CDR3 is TGTGCCAGTACTATCGGACAGGACCAAAACATTCAGTACTTC. This translates into CASTIGQDQNIQYF. This chain uses TRBV19 with TRBJ2-4, with 7 bases aligning to TRBD1. J gave up 5 bases and V 7 bases, and 8 bases lay outside the gene matches. The CDR3 is made up of 14 amino acids. Germline V gives CDR1 LNHDA, CDR2 SQIVND (reference sequence).

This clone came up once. In DNA, the CDR3 is TGCGCCAGCAGCTTGGCCATCGCTAGCGGGAGAGAGACCCAGTACTTC. Protein: CASSLAIASGRETQYF. The gene calls are TRBV5-1 and TRBJ2-5; 10 positions match TRBD2. Losses at the gene ends were 0 bases for V and 4 bases for J; bases not matched to a gene: 6. This CDR3 spans 16 amino acids. Germline lookup yields CDR1 SGHRS and CDR2 YFSETQ.

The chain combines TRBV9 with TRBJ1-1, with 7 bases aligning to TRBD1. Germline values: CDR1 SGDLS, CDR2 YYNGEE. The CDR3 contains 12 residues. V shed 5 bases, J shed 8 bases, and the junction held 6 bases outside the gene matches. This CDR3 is CASRPTGAEAFF. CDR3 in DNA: TGTGCCAGCAGACCTACAGGGGCCGAAGCTTTCTTT.

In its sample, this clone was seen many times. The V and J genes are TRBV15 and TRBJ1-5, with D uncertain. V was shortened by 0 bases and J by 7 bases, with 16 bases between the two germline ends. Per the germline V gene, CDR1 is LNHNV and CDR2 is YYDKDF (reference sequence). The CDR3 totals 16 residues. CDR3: CATSRDTASGSQPQHF. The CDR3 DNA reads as TGTGCCACCAGCAGAGATACCGCCTCTGGGAGCCAGCCCCAGCATTTT.

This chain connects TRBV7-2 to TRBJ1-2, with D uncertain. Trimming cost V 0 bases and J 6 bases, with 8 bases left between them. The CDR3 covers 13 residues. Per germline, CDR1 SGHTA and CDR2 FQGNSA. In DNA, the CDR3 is TGTGCCAGCAGCTTAGCTACCCTAGATGGCTACACCTTC. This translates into CASSLATLDGYTF.

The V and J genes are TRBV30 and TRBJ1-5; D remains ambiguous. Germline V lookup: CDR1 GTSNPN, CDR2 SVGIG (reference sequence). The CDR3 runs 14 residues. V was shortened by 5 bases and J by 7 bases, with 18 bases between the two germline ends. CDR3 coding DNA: TGTGCCTGGGCCAACTCGGGGTATGGCCAGCCCCAGCATTTT. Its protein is CAWANSGYGQPQHF.

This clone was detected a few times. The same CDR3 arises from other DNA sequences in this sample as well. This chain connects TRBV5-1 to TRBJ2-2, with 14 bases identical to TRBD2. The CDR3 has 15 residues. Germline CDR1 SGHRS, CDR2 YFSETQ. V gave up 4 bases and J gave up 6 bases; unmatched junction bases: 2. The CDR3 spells CASSLGLAGAGELFF. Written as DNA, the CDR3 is TGCGCCAGCAGCCTGGGACTAGCGGGGGCCGGGGAGCTGTTTTTT.

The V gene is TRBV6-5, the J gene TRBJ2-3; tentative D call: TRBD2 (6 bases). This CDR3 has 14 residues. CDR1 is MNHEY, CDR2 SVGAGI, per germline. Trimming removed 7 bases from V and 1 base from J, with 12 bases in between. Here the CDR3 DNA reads TGTGCCAGCAACCCGCGGGGAGGCACAGATACGCAGTATTTT. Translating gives CASNPRGGTDTQYF.

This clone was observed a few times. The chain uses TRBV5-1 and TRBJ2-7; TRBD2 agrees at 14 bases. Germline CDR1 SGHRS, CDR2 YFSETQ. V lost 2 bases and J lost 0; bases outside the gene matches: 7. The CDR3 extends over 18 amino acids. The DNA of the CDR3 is TGCGCCAGCAGCTTTCCGGGACTAGCGGGAGCAGCCTCCTACGAGCAGTACGTC. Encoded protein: CASSFPGLAGAASYEQYV.

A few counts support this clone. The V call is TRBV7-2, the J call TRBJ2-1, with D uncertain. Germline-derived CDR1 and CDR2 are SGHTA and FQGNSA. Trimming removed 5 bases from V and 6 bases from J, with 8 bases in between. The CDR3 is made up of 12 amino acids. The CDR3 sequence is CASSQALNEQFF. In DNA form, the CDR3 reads TGTGCCAGCAGCCAGGCCCTCAATGAGCAGTTCTTC.